This TCR beta chain stems from a study of OX40 agonist ivuxolimab in advanced cancers. TCRdb keeps only in-frame clones here, not all; method: immunoSEQ multiplex PCR. The table records under 20,000 clones, 82% of them present only once. This CDR3 contains 14 residues. The chain employs TRBV21-1 and TRBJ1-5. TRBV21-1 is a listed pseudogene. The source material was CD4+ or CD8+ T cells sorted from blood, sampled in a trial of the OX40 agonist ivuxolimab. This clonotype was sampled from an adult with an advanced solid tumor such as melanoma, head and neck, liver or kidney cancer. Here the CDR3 reads CASSYHGRLTPQHF. The CDR3 nucleotides are TGTGCCAGCAGCTATCATGGGAGGTTAACGCCCCAGCATTTT.